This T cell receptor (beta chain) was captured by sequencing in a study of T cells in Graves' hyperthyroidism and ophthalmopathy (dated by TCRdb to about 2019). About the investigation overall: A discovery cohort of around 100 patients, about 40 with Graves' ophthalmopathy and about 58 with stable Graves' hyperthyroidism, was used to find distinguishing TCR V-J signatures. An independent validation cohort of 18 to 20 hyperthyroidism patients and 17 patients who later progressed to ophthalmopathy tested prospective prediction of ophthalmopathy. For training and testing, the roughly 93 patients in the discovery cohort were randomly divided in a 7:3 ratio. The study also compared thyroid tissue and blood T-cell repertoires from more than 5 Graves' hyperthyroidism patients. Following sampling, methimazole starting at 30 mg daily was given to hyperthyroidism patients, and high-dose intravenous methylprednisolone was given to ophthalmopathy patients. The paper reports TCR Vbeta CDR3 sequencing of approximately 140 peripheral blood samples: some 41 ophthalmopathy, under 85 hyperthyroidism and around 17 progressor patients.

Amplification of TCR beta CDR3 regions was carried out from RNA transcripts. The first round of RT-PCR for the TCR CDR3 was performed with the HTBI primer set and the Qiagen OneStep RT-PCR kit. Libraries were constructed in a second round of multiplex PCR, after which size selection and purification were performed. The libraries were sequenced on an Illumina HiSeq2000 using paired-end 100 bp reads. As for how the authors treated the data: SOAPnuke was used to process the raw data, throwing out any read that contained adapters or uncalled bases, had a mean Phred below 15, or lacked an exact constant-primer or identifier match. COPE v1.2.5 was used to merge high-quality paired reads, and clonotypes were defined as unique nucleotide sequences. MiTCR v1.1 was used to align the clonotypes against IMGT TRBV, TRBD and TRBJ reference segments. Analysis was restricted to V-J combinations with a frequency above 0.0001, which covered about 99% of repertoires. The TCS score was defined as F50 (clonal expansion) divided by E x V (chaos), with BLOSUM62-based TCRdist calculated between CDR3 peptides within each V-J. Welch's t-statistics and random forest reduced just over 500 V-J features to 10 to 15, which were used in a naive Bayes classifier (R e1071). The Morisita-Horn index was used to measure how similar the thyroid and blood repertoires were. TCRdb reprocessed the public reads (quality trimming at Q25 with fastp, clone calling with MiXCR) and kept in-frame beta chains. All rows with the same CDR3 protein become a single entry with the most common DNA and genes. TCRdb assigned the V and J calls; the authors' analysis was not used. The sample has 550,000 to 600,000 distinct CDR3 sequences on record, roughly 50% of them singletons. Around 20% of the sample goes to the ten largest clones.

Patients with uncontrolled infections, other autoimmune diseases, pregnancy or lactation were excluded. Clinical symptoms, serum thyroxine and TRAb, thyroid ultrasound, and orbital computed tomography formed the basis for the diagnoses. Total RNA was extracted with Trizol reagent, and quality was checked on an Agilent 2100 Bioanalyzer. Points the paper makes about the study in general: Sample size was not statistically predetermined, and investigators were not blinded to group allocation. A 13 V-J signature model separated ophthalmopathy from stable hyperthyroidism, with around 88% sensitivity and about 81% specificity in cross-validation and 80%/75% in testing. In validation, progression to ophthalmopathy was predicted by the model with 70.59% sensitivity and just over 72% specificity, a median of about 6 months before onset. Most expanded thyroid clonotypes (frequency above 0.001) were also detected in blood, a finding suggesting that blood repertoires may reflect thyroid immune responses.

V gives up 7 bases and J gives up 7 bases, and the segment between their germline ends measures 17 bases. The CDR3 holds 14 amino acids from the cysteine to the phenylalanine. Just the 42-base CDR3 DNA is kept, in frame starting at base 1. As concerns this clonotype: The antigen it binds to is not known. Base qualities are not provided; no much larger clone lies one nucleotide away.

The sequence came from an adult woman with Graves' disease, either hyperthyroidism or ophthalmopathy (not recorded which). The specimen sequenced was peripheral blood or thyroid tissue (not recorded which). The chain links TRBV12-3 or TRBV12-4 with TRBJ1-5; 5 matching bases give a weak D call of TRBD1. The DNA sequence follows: TGTGCCAGCACCTCTGGTGGGGGAGCACAGCCCCAGCATTTT. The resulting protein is CASTSGGGAQPQHF.